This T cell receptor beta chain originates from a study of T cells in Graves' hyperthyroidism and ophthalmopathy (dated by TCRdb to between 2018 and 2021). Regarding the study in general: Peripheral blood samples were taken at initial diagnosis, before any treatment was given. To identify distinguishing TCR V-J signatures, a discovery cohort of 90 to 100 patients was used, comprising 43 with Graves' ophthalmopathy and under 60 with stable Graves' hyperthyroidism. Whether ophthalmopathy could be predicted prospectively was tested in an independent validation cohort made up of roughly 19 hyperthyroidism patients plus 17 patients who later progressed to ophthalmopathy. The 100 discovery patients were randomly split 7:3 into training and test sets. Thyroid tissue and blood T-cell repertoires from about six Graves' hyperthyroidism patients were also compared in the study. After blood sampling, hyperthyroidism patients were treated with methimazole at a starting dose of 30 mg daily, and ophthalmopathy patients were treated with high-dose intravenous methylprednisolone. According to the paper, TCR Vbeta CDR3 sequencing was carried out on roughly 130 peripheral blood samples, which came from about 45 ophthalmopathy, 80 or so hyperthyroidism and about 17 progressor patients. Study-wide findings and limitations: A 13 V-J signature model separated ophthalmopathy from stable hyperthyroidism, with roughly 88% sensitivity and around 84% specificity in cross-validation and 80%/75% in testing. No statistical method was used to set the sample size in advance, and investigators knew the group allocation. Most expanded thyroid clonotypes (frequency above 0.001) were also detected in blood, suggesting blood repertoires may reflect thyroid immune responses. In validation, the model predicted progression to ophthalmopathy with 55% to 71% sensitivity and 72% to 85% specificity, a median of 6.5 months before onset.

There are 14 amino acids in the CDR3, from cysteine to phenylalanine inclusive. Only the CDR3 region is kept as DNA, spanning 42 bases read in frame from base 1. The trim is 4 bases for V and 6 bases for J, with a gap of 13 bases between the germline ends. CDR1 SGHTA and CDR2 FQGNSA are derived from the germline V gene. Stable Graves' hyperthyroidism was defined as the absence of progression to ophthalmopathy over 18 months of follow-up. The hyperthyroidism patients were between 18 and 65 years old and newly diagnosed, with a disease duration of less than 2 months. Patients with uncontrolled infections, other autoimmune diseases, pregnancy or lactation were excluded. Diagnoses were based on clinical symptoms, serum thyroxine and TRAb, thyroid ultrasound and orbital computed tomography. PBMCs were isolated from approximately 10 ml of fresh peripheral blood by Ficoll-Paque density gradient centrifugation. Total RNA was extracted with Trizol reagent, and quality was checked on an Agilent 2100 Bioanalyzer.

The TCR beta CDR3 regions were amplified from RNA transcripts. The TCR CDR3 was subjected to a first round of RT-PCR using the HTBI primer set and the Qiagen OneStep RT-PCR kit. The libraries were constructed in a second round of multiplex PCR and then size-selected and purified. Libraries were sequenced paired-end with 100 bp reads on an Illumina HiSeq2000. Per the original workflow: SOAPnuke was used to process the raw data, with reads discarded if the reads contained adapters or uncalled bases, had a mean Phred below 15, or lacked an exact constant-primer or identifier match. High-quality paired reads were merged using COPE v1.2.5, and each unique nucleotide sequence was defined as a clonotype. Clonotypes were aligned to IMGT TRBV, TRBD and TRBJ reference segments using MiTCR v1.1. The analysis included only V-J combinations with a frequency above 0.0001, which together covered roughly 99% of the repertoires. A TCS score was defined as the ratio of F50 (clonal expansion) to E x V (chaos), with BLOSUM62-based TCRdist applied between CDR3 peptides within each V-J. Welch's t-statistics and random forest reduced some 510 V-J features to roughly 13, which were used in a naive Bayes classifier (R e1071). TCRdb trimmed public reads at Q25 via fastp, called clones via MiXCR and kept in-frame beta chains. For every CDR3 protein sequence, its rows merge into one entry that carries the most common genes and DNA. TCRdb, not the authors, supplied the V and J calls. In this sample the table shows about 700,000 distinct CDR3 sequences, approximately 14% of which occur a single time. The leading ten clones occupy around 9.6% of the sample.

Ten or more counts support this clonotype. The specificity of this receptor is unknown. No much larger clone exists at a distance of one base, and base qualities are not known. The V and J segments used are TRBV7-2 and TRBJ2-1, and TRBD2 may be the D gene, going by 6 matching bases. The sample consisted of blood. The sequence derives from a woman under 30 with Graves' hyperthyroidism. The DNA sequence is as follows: TGTGCCAGCAGCTCCCGGACTAACCGCAATGAGCAGTTCTTC. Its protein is CASSSRTNRNEQFF.